Each of the 26 T cell receptor beta chains below was sequenced from the same sample in a study of CD8+CD57+ T cells in acquired aplastic anemia (dated by TCRdb to the late 2010s). Sequencing instrument: Illumina HiSeq 2000. TCR beta VDJ combination and CDR3 sequence profiling used genomic DNA as the template. TCRdb itself trimmed the public reads at Q25 with fastp, ran MiXCR and retained productive beta chains. Each CDR3 protein gets just one entry, which takes the most common genes and DNA from the rows behind it. In this sample the table shows fewer than 200,000 distinct CDR3 sequences, less than 60% of which occur a single time. About 2% of the sample rests with the top ten. Patients chosen for sequencing had shown expansion of CD8+CD57+ cells by flow cytometry. The source material was sorted CD4+, CD8+, or CD8+CD57+ T cells (not recorded which) from PBMCs. Receptor source: a human donor with aplastic anemia.

This clonotype was observed many times. V gene TRBV7-2 combines with J gene TRBJ2-3; D uncertain. Trimming took 1 base from V and 3 from J, leaving 8 bases between them. CDR3 size: 14 residues. Germline CDR1 is SGHTA and CDR2 is FQGNSA. The CDR3 nucleotides are TGTGCCAGCAGCTTAGATGTCGGAACAGATACGCAGTATTTT. The encoded protein is CASSLDVGTDTQYF.

CDR3 protein: CSARAAYEQYF. CDR3 coding DNA: TGCAGTGCTAGAGCCGCCTACGAGCAGTACTTC. The genes are TRBV20-1 and TRBJ2-7; no clear D. CDR3 size: 11 residues. Germline CDR1 is DFQATT and CDR2 is SNEGSKA (reference sequence). Trimming took 1 base from V and 2 from J, leaving 3 bases between them.

In regard to this clonotype: A much larger clone differs by one base, so this may be a read error. V is TRBV4-2 and J is TRBJ2-2, with D unresolved. V lost 0 bases and J lost 5, with 19 bases in between. The CDR3 spans 18 residues. Germline-derived CDR1 and CDR2 are LGHNA and YNFKEQ. The CDR3 loop is CASSQDSPLRVVTGELFF. The CDR3 DNA reads TGTGCCAGCAGCCAAGATTCTCCTCTCCGGGTAGTGACCGGGGAGCTGTTTTTT.

To note about this clonotype: It may be a read error: a sequence one base away is much more abundant. The rearrangement links TRBV7-2 to TRBJ1-4; no firm D call. Germline V gene sequence: CDR1 SGHTA, CDR2 FQGNSA. The length of the CDR3 is 12 residues. CDR3 nucleotide sequence: TGTGCCAGCATGACAAGTAATGGAAAACTGTTTTTT. Encoded protein: CASMTSNGKLFF.

This chain uses TRBV12-3 or TRBV12-4 with TRBJ2-3, with TRBD1 identical over 7 bases. This CDR3 is 14 amino acids long. The junction had 7 bases not matched to a gene; V was cut back by 8 bases and J by 2 bases. CDR3 nucleotide sequence: TGTGCCAGCGCCAGGGACAGTTACACAGATACGCAGTATTTT. The encoded protein is CASARDSYTDTQYF.

Ten or more counts support this clonotype. This chain links TRBV20-1 with TRBJ2-1; no reliable D call. This CDR3 is built from 13 residues. Germline V gives CDR1 DFQATT, CDR2 SNEGSKA (reference sequence). V dropped 1 base and J dropped 4 bases, with 8 bases sitting between them. The CDR3 sequence is CSARAPLYNEQFF. In DNA, the CDR3 is TGCAGTGCTAGAGCCCCCTTATACAATGAGCAGTTCTTC.

The sample holds many counts of this clonotype. V usage is TRBV19 and J usage is TRBJ1-1; no clear D gene. The CDR3 is 13 amino acids. Germline V gives CDR1 LNHDA, CDR2 SQIVND (reference sequence). Trimming stripped 1 base from V and 3 bases from J, with 6 bases between. The chain's CDR3 is CASSIATDTEAFF. For the CDR3, the DNA is TGTGCCAGTAGTATAGCCACGGACACTGAAGCTTTCTTT.

This chain connects TRBV29-1 to TRBJ2-2, with TRBD2 matching 10 bases. The trim removed 2 bases at V and 4 bases at J, leaving 4 bases unmatched. This CDR3 region has 15 residues. CDR1 is SQVTM, CDR2 ANQGSEA, per germline. Here the CDR3 reads CSVESEREGTGELFF. The CDR3 coding sequence is TGCAGCGTTGAAAGCGAGCGGGAGGGCACCGGGGAGCTGTTTTTT.

This clonotype was counted at least ten times. The chain employs TRBV12-3 or TRBV12-4 and TRBJ1-4; D call uncertain. This CDR3 region has 11 residues. V was cut by 7 bases and J by 8 bases, with 8 bases left in between. Here the CDR3 DNA reads TGTGCCAGCAATACCGGGGAAAAACTGTTTTTT. Translated, it gives CASNTGEKLFF.

V usage is TRBV18 and J usage is TRBJ1-5; TRBD1 might be the D (5 bases). Trimming removed 6 bases at V and 4 bases at J, with 19 bases between. CDR3 size: 16 residues. Germline CDR1 and CDR2: KGHSH and LQKENI. In DNA form, the CDR3 reads TGTGCCAGCTCCCGGACCGGACCTTCAGGGAATCAGCCCCAGCATTTT. Its protein is CASSRTGPSGNQPQHF.

On this clonotype: One end of the junction fails to match germline, which may point to a read error. The V gene is TRBV25-1, the J gene TRBJ2-3, with D possibly TRBD2 on 5 matching bases. From germline, CDR1 is MGHDK and CDR2 SYGVNS. This CDR3 region has 13 residues. CDR3 in DNA: TGTGCCAGCAGCATTGTCGGGGAAGATACGCGGTATTTT. As protein: CASSIVGEDTRYF.

The genes are TRBV7-3 and TRBJ2-2; 10 bases are shared with TRBD2. V gave up 0 bases and J gave up 0 bases; unmatched junction bases: 4. CDR3 length: 18 residues. CDR1 and CDR2 (germline): SGHTA, FQGTGA. The chain's CDR3 is CASSLTGGTSANTGELFF. CDR3 DNA: TGTGCCAGCAGCTTAACGGGAGGGACTAGCGCGAACACCGGGGAGCTGTTTTTT.

This clonotype was detected a few times. The V gene is TRBV5-1, the J gene TRBJ2-5; 10 bases match TRBD2. The CDR3 extends over 14 amino acids. CDR1 is SGHRS, CDR2 YFSETQ, per germline. Germline trimming cut 4 bases from V and 5 bases from J; bases unmatched to any gene: 5. CDR3 residues: CASSPGLAWETQYF. The DNA for the CDR3 is TGCGCCAGCAGCCCGGGACTAGCGTGGGAGACCCAGTACTTC.

CDR3 DNA sequence: TGCAGCGTTGAAGATCGCGAGGCCGAGCAGTACTTC. Protein product: CSVEDREAEQYF. This chain joins TRBV29-1 and TRBJ2-7; no clear D gene. The CDR3 contains 12 residues. The germline V gene has CDR1 SQVTM and CDR2 ANQGSEA. V lost 0 bases to trimming and J lost 6 bases, with 9 bases between them.

The chain joins TRBV2 to TRBJ1-1; D not resolved. This CDR3 region has 13 residues. The germline V gene encodes CDR1 SNHLY and CDR2 FYNNEI. Deletions cut 4 bases from V and 0 bases from J, with 6 bases between. The CDR3 sequence is CASSGRMNTEAFF. The DNA of the CDR3 is TGTGCCAGCAGTGGCAGGATGAACACTGAAGCTTTCTTT.

At least ten counts were recorded for this clonotype. The chain has TRBV6-5 and TRBJ1-5, with TRBD1 identical over 7 bases. After removal of 2 bases from V and 2 bases from J, the junction contained 3 bases not matched to a gene. Looked up from germline, CDR1 is MNHEY and CDR2 is SVGAGI. This CDR3 comprises 15 residues. CDR3 amino acids: CASSYPGQGNQPQHF. The DNA for the CDR3 is TGTGCCAGCAGTTACCCCGGACAGGGCAATCAGCCCCAGCATTTT.

This clonotype occurred once. The gene calls are TRBV7-2 and TRBJ2-5, with TRBD1 as a possible D gene (6 bases). CDR3 length: 15 residues. CDR1 SGHTA and CDR2 FQGNSA come from the germline V gene. Trimming took off 5 bases at V and 4 bases at J, with 17 bases between the two ends. The DNA of the CDR3 is TGTGCCAGCAGCCAAGGGGGACGCTCACGAGAGACCCAGTACTTC. This translates into CASSQGGRSRETQYF.

The DNA of the CDR3 is TGTGCCAGCAGAACCGGGACTAGTCAGAGGAATGAGCAGTTCTTC. Protein: CASRTGTSQRNEQFF. This chain links TRBV11-2 with TRBJ2-1, with 8 bases identical to TRBD2. The V gene end was trimmed by 6 bases and the J gene end by 7 bases; junction bases not matched to a gene: 11. Germline assignment: CDR1 SGHAT and CDR2 FQNNGV. The CDR3 runs 15 residues.

In its sample, this clonotype was seen a few times. A much larger clone differs from this one at a single base, so this may be a read error. This chain joins TRBV9 and TRBJ1-1, with D unresolved. Germline assignment: CDR1 SGDLS and CDR2 YYNGEE. The CDR3 length is 12 residues. V gave up 4 bases and J gave up 3 bases, with 7 bases separating them. The CDR3 region has the DNA TGTGCCAGCAGCCCTTATGACACTGAAGCTTTCTTT. The encoded protein is CASSPYDTEAFF.

This clonotype was recorded many times. The rearrangement links TRBV9 to TRBJ2-1, with 13 bases identical to TRBD2. Germline V gene sequence: CDR1 SGDLS, CDR2 YYNGEE. The CDR3 length is 15 residues. Losses at the gene ends were 4 bases for V and 6 bases for J; bases not matched to a gene: 4. For the CDR3, the DNA is TGTGCCAGCAGCTTACTAGCGGGGGGGCGCAATGAGCAGTTCTTC. It is translated as CASSLLAGGRNEQFF.

This clonotype was observed at least ten times. V usage is TRBV5-1 and J usage is TRBJ1-1; D gene ambiguous. Germline CDR1 is SGHRS and CDR2 is YFSETQ. The CDR3 extends over 13 amino acids. Trimming cost V 1 base and J 2 bases, with 6 bases left between them. CDR3 sequence reads: CASSLFGNTEAFF. The CDR3 DNA is TGCGCCAGCAGCTTGTTTGGTAACACTGAAGCTTTCTTT.

This chain joins TRBV5-6 and TRBJ2-5; TRBD2 agrees at 9 bases. Unmatched junction bases numbered 7, after V lost 4 bases and J lost 3 bases. Germline-derived CDR1 and CDR2 are SGHDT and YYEEEE. This CDR3 has 15 residues. The CDR3 bases are TGTGCCAGCAGCCGATATAGCGGGAGCGAAGAGACCCAGTACTTC. Residues: CASSRYSGSEETQYF.

The chain couples TRBV14 to TRBJ1-3; D is uncertain. V lost 6 bases, J lost 4 bases, and 13 bases lay in between. CDR1 and CDR2 from the germline V gene are SGHDN and FVKESK. The CDR3 has 14 amino acids. The CDR3 DNA reads TGTGCCAGCAGAAACAGTCTACCCGGAAACACCATATATTTT. Its protein product is CASRNSLPGNTIYF.

This clonotype has at least ten counts. The chain employs TRBV19 and TRBJ1-5; a possible D gene is TRBD1 (6 bases). The CDR3 totals 11 residues. V was shortened by 8 bases and J by 11 bases, with 13 bases between the two germline ends. Germline V CDR1 and CDR2: LNHDA, SQIVND (reference sequence). Here the CDR3 reads CASREGVTQHF. DNA for the CDR3: TGTGCCAGTCGCGAGGGGGTTACCCAGCATTTT. Complete variable domain (other parts from reference TRBV19 and TRBJ1-5): DGGITQSPKYLFRKEGQNVTLSCEQNLNHDAMYWYRQDPGQGLRLIYYSQIVNDFQKGDIAEGYSVSREKKESFPLTVTSAQKNPTAFYLCASREGVTQHFGDGTRLSIL.

Of note for this clonotype: A junction end diverges from the germline sequence, so it may reflect a read error. This chain links TRBV7-8 with TRBJ2-2; a possible D gene is TRBD2 (5 bases). The CDR3 runs to 12 residues. Germline lookup yields CDR1 SGHVS and CDR2 FQNEAQ. The CDR3 DNA is TGTGCCAGCACCTCGAGGCCCGGGGAGCTGTCTTTT. Encoded protein: CASTSRPGELSF.

The chain employs TRBV20-1 and TRBJ2-7; 8 bases align to TRBD2. Germline V gives CDR1 DFQATT, CDR2 SNEGSKA (reference sequence). There are 13 residues in the CDR3. The V and J ends lost 6 bases and 7 bases, in that order; junction bases with no gene match: 11. DNA of the CDR3: TGCAGTGCCGAGCGGGAGAGCGGAGGGGAGCAGTACTTC. Encoded protein: CSAERESGGEQYF.